The TCR beta chain under discussion was sequenced for a study of blood T cell repertoires in COVID-19. In the study overall: Acute-phase and convalescent COVID-19 samples originated in the United States, Italy and Spain. T cells, B-cell-depleted T cells, or PBMCs supplied cDNA or gDNA.

The germline V gene has CDR1 KGHSH and CDR2 LQKENI. J gave up 5 bases and V 6 bases, and 6 bases lay outside the gene matches. The CDR3 has 13 amino acids. Original analysis: Cell counts per sample came from amplifying reference gene primers. Sequenced by immunoSEQ multiplex PCR; TCRdb stores in-frame clones only, minus some. That table furnishes V, J and clone size, whereas the DNA furnished D and trimming. The sample lists approximately 70,000 clones, around 90% occurring once. The chain has TRBV18 and TRBJ2-7; 8 positions match TRBD2. The sequenced material came from peripheral blood. The clonotype comes from a human donor in a cohort sampled during active COVID-19. The CDR3 here is CASSRGGTDEQYF. CDR3 DNA sequence: TGTGCCAGCTCCCGCGGGGGGACCGACGAGCAGTACTTC. Combining the CDR3 with reference TRBV18 and TRBJ2-7 gives the whole variable domain NAGVMQNPRHLVRRRGQEARLRCSPMKGHSHVYWYRQLPEEGLKFMVYLQKENIIDESGMPKERFSAEFPKEGPSILRIQQVVRGDSAAYFCASSRGGTDEQYFGPGTRLTVT.